Below are 29 T cell receptor beta chains sequenced from a single sample in a study of T cells expressing NK-cell markers. TCRdb re-called the 5' RACE reads and shows each CDR3 protein once, DNA omitted. In all, the sample yields 400,000 to 550,000 distinct CDR3 sequences. Sequencing used blood T cells: a sorted CD56 or NKG2C T cell subset, CD4+ or CD8+ T cells, or bulk PBMC T cells (not recorded which). The source of these receptors is a woman between 18 and 75 years old in good health.

The chain joins TRBV19 to TRBJ2-5; the D call of TRBD1 rests on TCRdb alone, since no DNA is present to check it. The CDR3 runs to 14 residues. Germline lookup yields CDR1 LNHDA and CDR2 SQIVND (reference sequence). This CDR3 is CARWTGHLQETQYF.

The V gene is TRBV29-1, the J gene TRBJ1-5; no DNA is available, so the TRBD1 call from TCRdb remains unchecked. This CDR3 comprises 15 residues. From germline, CDR1 is SQVTM and CDR2 ANQGSEA. This CDR3 is CSVSEQGGGSQPQHF. The variable domain in full, with the rest retrieved from reference TRBV29-1 and TRBJ1-5, is SAVISQKPSRDICQRGTSLTIQCQVDSQVTMMFWYRQQPGQSLTLIATANQGSEATYESGFVIDKFPISRPNLTFSTLTVSNMSPEDSSIYLCSVSEQGGGSQPQHFGDGTRLSIL.

The J gene is TRBJ2-7, the V gene TRBV12-3 or TRBV12-4. The CDR3 is 14 residues long. The CDR3 reads CASSLGLQIYEQYF.

This CDR3 reads CASSLVGTPNSPLHF. The J gene is TRBJ1-6, the V gene TRBV5-1; no DNA is available, so the TRBD1 call from TCRdb remains unchecked. Germline CDR1 SGHRS, CDR2 YFSETQ. The CDR3 is 15 amino acids.

The V and J genes are TRBV20-1 and TRBJ1-5; as DNA is missing, the TRBD1 call by TCRdb cannot be tested. The germline V gene encodes CDR1 DFQATT and CDR2 SNEGSKA (reference sequence). This CDR3 region has 15 residues. Here the CDR3 reads CSASVGTGGRQPQHF.

The rearrangement links TRBV20-1 to TRBJ2-7; TCRdb reports TRBD2, a call that lacks DNA to check it against. Germline V gene lookup returns CDR1 DFQATT and CDR2 SNEGSKA (reference sequence). The CDR3 contains 14 residues. CDR3 region: CSARPAGRIHEQYF.

The chain is built from TRBV9 and TRBJ2-1. The CDR3 runs 16 residues. Per the germline V gene, CDR1 is SGDLS and CDR2 is YYNGEE. CDR3 in amino acids: CASSVTSGSSYNEQFF.

This chain joins TRBV15 and TRBJ2-3; the TCRdb call, TRBD2, lacks DNA for checking. This CDR3 spans 16 amino acids. Germline CDR1 and CDR2: LNHNV and YYDKDF (reference sequence). Here the CDR3 reads CATSSQREPMTDTQYF.

The V gene is TRBV6-2 or TRBV6-3, the J gene TRBJ2-7; TCRdb lists TRBD1, though no DNA is available to test this call. The CDR3 sequence is 15 residues long. Germline CDR1 and CDR2: MNHEY and SVGEGT. The CDR3 sequence: CASSRGVAISYEQYF.

The genes are TRBV5-1 and TRBJ2-5; there is no DNA to check the TCRdb D call of TRBD2. Germline V gene lookup returns CDR1 SGHRS and CDR2 YFSETQ. The CDR3 totals 14 residues. CDR3 amino acids: CASSSGTAEETQYF.

The chain is built from TRBV3-1 and TRBJ1-6. Germline loops: CDR1 LGHDT, CDR2 YNNKEL (reference sequence). This CDR3 is built from 13 residues. CDR3 protein: CASSQAENSPLHF.

V is TRBV29-1 and J is TRBJ2-1; TCRdb indicates TRBD2, and absent DNA this call remains unverified. The germline V gene encodes CDR1 SQVTM and CDR2 ANQGSEA. The CDR3 loop spans 14 amino acids. CDR3: CSVGRTSGSDEQFF.

CDR3 sequence: CSASFAGVGSSYNEQFF. V and J are TRBV20-1 and TRBJ2-1; checking the TCRdb D call of TRBD2 is not possible without DNA. Per the germline V gene, CDR1 is DFQATT and CDR2 is SNEGSKA (reference sequence). The CDR3 extends over 17 amino acids.

The CDR3 sequence is CASSYSLPLAGGAGELFF. The chain joins TRBV6-5 to TRBJ2-2; TCRdb's D call, TRBD2, is unchecked because there is no DNA. The CDR3 is 18 residues long. Germline loops: CDR1 MNHEY, CDR2 SVGAGI.

This chain links TRBV15 with TRBJ2-1; the D gene TCRdb calls, TRBD2, cannot be checked with no DNA. Germline V gene lookup returns CDR1 LNHNV and CDR2 YYDKDF (reference sequence). This CDR3 is built from 15 residues. CDR3 sequence: CATSRDIGGREGGIF.

Here the CDR3 reads CASSQDNRFTDTQYF. The chain couples TRBV4-3 to TRBJ2-3. The germline CDR1 and CDR2 sequences are LGHNA and YSLEER. This CDR3 spans 15 amino acids.

The rearrangement uses TRBV29-1 and TRBJ1-4; TCRdb proposes TRBD1, but this gene call is untestable without DNA. The CDR3 spans 15 residues. The germline V gene has CDR1 SQVTM and CDR2 ANQGSEA. This chain's CDR3 is CSVEGGNRPNEKLFF.

This sequence joins TRBV4-1 and TRBJ2-2. The germline gives CDR1 MGHRA, CDR2 YSYEKL. The CDR3 is made up of 14 amino acids. This CDR3 is CASSQDEGTGELFF.

The gene calls are TRBV10-1 and TRBJ2-2. Germline V gene lookup returns CDR1 WNHNN and CDR2 SYGVQD (reference sequence). The CDR3 is made up of 13 amino acids. CDR3 sequence reads: CASSHLSIGELFF.

The V gene is TRBV30, the J gene TRBJ2-7; TCRdb outputs TRBD2, but without DNA this stays unchecked. Germline CDR1 reads GTSNPN; CDR2 reads SVGIG (reference sequence). This CDR3 has 14 residues. The CDR3 sequence: CAWRGAGGHSEQYF. The full variable domain, in which reference TRBV30 and TRBJ2-7 provide the parts outside the CDR3, is SQTIHQWPATLVQPVGSPLSLECTVEGTSNPNLYWYRQAAGRGLQLLFYSVGIGQISSEVPQNLSASRPQDRQFILSSKKLLLSDSGFYLCAWRGAGGHSEQYFGPGTRLTVT.

CDR3 in amino acids: CASSKSPTSLPNNYGYTF. The chain carries TRBV21-1 and TRBJ1-2; TCRdb picks TRBD1, but there is no DNA to check that call. TRBV21-1 is a documented pseudogene. The CDR3 totals 18 residues.

The chain couples TRBV4-3 to TRBJ1-2; TCRdb's assignment of TRBD1 cannot be checked, as there is no DNA. The CDR3 sequence is 16 residues long. Germline V CDR1 and CDR2: LGHNA, YSLEER. The chain's CDR3 is CASSQGGQGEFYGYTF.

The J gene is TRBJ2-1, the V gene TRBV6-2 or TRBV6-3. The CDR3 runs to 14 residues. CDR1 and CDR2 (germline): MNHEY, SVGEGT. CDR3 residues: CASRKTEDYNEQFF.

This chain links TRBV11-2 with TRBJ2-2; absent DNA, TCRdb's TRBD2 call cannot be checked. CDR3 size: 20 residues. Germline CDR1 SGHAT, CDR2 FQNNGV. The CDR3 here is CASSATGVSGTPDWTGELFF.

The chain uses TRBV11-2 and TRBJ1-5. Germline V gene sequence: CDR1 SGHAT, CDR2 FQNNGV. This CDR3 is 13 amino acids long. CDR3: CASSLDRLQPQHF.

V usage is TRBV20-1 and J usage is TRBJ2-2; TCRdb's D call, TRBD2, is unchecked because there is no DNA. In germline, CDR1 is DFQATT, CDR2 SNEGSKA (reference sequence). This CDR3 is 15 amino acids long. The CDR3 sequence: CSASGQPSHTGELFF.

J is TRBJ2-5 and V is TRBV19; TCRdb gives TRBD2 as the D gene, but with no DNA this cannot be confirmed. The germline gives CDR1 LNHDA, CDR2 SQIVND (reference sequence). The CDR3 loop spans 15 amino acids. CDR3 in amino acids: CASTPTRRTKETQYF.

This chain connects TRBV12-3 or TRBV12-4 to TRBJ2-3; the TRBD1 assignment by TCRdb is unverifiable without DNA. The CDR3 has 15 amino acids. CDR3 sequence reads: CASTLPGHFEDTQYF.

The chain combines TRBV20-1 with TRBJ1-6; the D call from TCRdb, TRBD1, cannot be confirmed without DNA. Looked up from germline, CDR1 is DFQATT and CDR2 is SNEGSKA (reference sequence). The CDR3 consists of 15 residues. Here the CDR3 reads CSAPQVRTANSPLHF.